One and the same sample provided the 8 T cell receptor beta chains below, sequenced in a study of T cell responses to AZD1222 COVID-19 vaccine. Sequencing was performed with immunoSEQ multiplex PCR; in TCRdb, only in-frame clones are kept and a portion is missing. Among approximately 180,000 clones listed, around nine tenths were seen once. This sample comprised peripheral blood, obtained on day 0 of AZD1222 vaccination. These receptors came from an adult in good health.

The chain links TRBV5-4 to TRBJ2-5; no clear D. Germline CDR1 reads SGHNT; CDR2 reads YYREEE (reference sequence). This CDR3 has 13 amino acids. V lost 4 bases, J lost 2 bases, and 9 bases lay in between. The CDR3 nucleotides are TGTGCCAGCAGCCCTGACACGCAAGAGACCCAGTACTTC. It codes for CASSPDTQETQYF.

This rearrangement joins TRBV4-1 to TRBJ1-6; weak D call: TRBD1 (6 bases). The CDR3 is made up of 17 amino acids. The germline V and J ends were trimmed by 4 bases and 1 base, with 14 bases remaining between them. CDR1 and CDR2 from the germline V gene are MGHRA and YSYEKL. CDR3 in DNA: TGCGCCAGCAGCCCCGGAGGGGGGGCGTCCTATAATTCACCCCTCCACTTT. Translated: CASSPGGGASYNSPLHF.

CDR3 sequence: CASSFGTSDEQFF. The CDR3 DNA sequence: TGCGCCAGCAGCTTCGGGACTAGCGATGAGCAGTTCTTC. This chain connects TRBV5-1 to TRBJ2-1; 10 nucleotides align to TRBD2. V dropped 2 bases and J dropped 8; count of bases not matched to a gene: 1. This CDR3 is built from 13 residues. Germline CDR1 SGHRS, CDR2 YFSETQ. The entire variable domain, with the rest obtained from reference TRBV5-1 and TRBJ2-1, is as follows: KAGVTQTPRYLIKTRGQQVTLSCSPISGHRSVSWYQQTPGQGLQFLFEYFSETQRNKGNFPGRFSGRQFSNSRSEMNVSTLELGDSALYLCASSFGTSDEQFFGPGTRLTVL.

V is TRBV6-5 and J is TRBJ1-2; D not certain. Germline CDR1 and CDR2: MNHEY and SVGAGI. The CDR3 contains 15 residues. The V and J ends lost 8 bases and 6 bases respectively, with 22 bases between them. CDR3 sequence (DNA): TGTGCCAGCTCAAATGAGTACCGTCCCTCGGATGGCTACACCTTC. The encoded protein is CASSNEYRPSDGYTF.

The chain combines TRBV6-5 with TRBJ1-1; no clear D gene. CDR1 is MNHEY and CDR2 is SVGAGI in the germline V gene. CDR3 length equals 15 residues. V was cut by 0 bases and J by 0 bases, with 8 bases left in between. The CDR3 reads CASSYSNGLNTEAFF. The CDR3 bases are TGTGCCAGCAGTTACTCGAACGGCTTGAACACTGAAGCTTTCTTT.

The chain has TRBV7-9 and TRBJ2-3; TRBD2 agrees at 8 bases. CDR1 is SEHNR and CDR2 is FQNEAQ in the germline V gene (reference sequence). This CDR3 spans 15 amino acids. V shed 4 bases, J shed 0 bases, and the junction held 3 bases outside the gene matches. CDR3 region: CASSSPSGSTDTQYF. CDR3 nucleotides: TGTGCCAGCAGCTCCCCTAGCGGGAGCACAGATACGCAGTATTTT.

This chain joins TRBV11-2 and TRBJ1-5; 8 positions agree with TRBD1. The CDR3 is 14 residues long. J was trimmed by 6 bases and V by 5 bases; bases with no gene match: 6. CDR1 is SGHAT and CDR2 is FQNNGV in the germline V gene. CDR3 residues: CASSQDRGGQPQHF. The CDR3 DNA follows: TGTGCCAGCAGCCAAGACAGGGGTGGTCAGCCCCAGCATTTT.

A single count supports this clone. The V call is TRBV3-1 (or the pseudogene TRBV3-2), the J call TRBJ2-1; the D is unclear. Germline V lookup: CDR1 LGHDT, CDR2 YNNKEL (reference sequence). V was pared by 4 bases and J by 4 bases, with 2 bases between. The CDR3 is 11 residues long. CDR3 coding DNA: TGTGCCAGCAGCCTTTACAATGAGCAGTTCTTC. It codes for CASSLYNEQFF.